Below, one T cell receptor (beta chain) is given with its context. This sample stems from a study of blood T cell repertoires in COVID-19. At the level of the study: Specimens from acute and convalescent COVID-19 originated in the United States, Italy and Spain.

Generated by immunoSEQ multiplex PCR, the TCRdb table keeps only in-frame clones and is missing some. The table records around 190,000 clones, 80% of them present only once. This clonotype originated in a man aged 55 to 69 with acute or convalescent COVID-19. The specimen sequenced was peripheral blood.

The CDR3 coding sequence is TGTGCCACCAGTGAGGCCTCAGCGGGGGGGGCGGCTACGCAGTATTTT. It codes for CATSEASAGGAATQYF. V is TRBV24-1 and J is TRBJ2-3; 10 bases match TRBD2. CDR3 size: 16 residues. Trimming at V came to 4 bases and at J to 8 bases, leaving 11 bases not matched to a gene. Per the germline V gene, CDR1 is KGHDR and CDR2 is SFDVKD.